The subject of this entry is one TCR beta chain. The table lists this clonotype with many counts. The antigen it recognizes is unknown. Base-call qualities are not available, and no considerably larger clone is one nucleotide away. These data are taken from a study of T cell repertoires in cytomegalovirus infection (dated by TCRdb to the late 2010s). Turning to the overall study: Donor HLA type was relevant to the analysis, because carriage of CMV infection together with the matching HLA type was indicated by public TCR beta signatures. Paper-wide results and their limitations: Cumulative frequency of public TCR beta family members discriminated carriers of CMV infection plus the relevant HLA type in this cohort and an independent approximately 350-donor cohort. The ex vivo response was dominated by HLA-C-restricted CMV-specific TCR beta clonotypes, and the single most frequent clonotype in two of eight donors was supplied by these HLA-C-restricted clonotypes.

The CDR3 spans 14 residues, from the cysteine through the phenylalanine. Only the CDR3 portion is preserved as DNA: 42 bases, with reading frame beginning at the first base. The germline V gene specifies SGHTA as CDR1 and FQGNSA as CDR2. V loses 6 bases of germline sequence and J loses 5 bases, and the interval between the two ends is 16 bases. TCRdb shows the sequencer as Illumina HiSeq 1500. The public sequencing data were trimmed at Q25 with fastp and processed into clonotypes with MiXCR by TCRdb, which kept only in-frame beta chains. Entries are consolidated by CDR3 protein sequence, retaining the most common genes and DNA. The sample table records fewer than 550,000 distinct CDR3 sequences; 26% of these occur just once. The ten largest clones capture around 14% of the sample.

Material for sequencing was PBMCs. This receptor was obtained from a human donor in good health (CMV status not recorded). Some clones in this sample may be carry-over from other donors' samples. The V and J segments used are TRBV7-2 and TRBJ1-2, and TRBD1 may be the D gene, going by 5 matching bases. The CDR3 in this case is CASSWDGLGYGYTF. The sequenced DNA: TGTGCCAGCAGTTGGGACGGCCTTGGGTATGGCTACACCTTC.